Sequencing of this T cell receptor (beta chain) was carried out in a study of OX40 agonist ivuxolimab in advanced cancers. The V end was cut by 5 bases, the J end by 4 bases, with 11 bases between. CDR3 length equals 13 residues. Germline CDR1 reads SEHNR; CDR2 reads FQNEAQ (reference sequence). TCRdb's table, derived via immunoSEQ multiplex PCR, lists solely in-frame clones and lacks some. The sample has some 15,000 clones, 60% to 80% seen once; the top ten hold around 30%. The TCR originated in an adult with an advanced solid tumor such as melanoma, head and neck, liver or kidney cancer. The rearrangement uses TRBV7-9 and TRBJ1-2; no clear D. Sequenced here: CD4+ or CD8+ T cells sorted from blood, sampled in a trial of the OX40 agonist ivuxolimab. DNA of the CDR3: TGTGCCAGCAGCCTGGATGCATTCTATGGCTACACCTTC. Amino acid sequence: CASSLDAFYGYTF.